The present entry profiles one T cell receptor beta chain with its context. Primers: 60 Vbeta forward and 13 Jbeta reverse. Some clones are missing from TCRdb's copy, which holds only in-frame ones; the method was immunoSEQ multiplex PCR. The table records some 100,000 clones, around three quarters of them present only once. Germline V gene data show CDR1 as MNHEY and CDR2 as SVGAGI. The CDR3 sequence is 16 residues long. Trimming removed 0 bases at V and 6 bases at J, with 12 bases between. The sample originates from a study of cytomegalovirus exposure and HLA in healthy donors. J is TRBJ1-6 and V is TRBV6-5; D uncertain. The specimen sequenced was PBMCs. The sequence was obtained from a woman aged 45 to 65 in good health and CMV-seropositive. The CDR3 loop reads CASSYSTATGNSPLHF. The CDR3 DNA sequence: TGTGCCAGCAGTTACTCAACAGCAACTGGTAATTCACCCCTCCACTTT.